Sequencing of this T cell receptor (beta chain) was carried out in a study of CD8 T cells in ankylosing spondylitis. The study, taken as a whole, reports: Significant enrichment of disease-linked clones was reported in matched ankylosing spondylitis synovial fluid. Blood from ankylosing spondylitis patients appeared to carry a characteristic roughly 8-variant TCR beta motif.

Library preparation for TCR beta used quantitative 5'-RACE with molecular barcodes. TCRdb fed the 5' RACE reads into MiXCR, producing one record per CDR3 protein. The sample records 250,000 to 350,000 distinct CDR3 sequences, around 20% being singletons. As regards this clonotype: What it binds is not known.

CDR1 SNHLY and CDR2 FYNNEI come from the germline V gene. V was pared by 1 base and J by 7 bases, with 8 bases between. The CDR3 has 13 residues. V and J are TRBV2 and TRBJ2-1, with D possibly TRBD1 on 6 matching bases. Input material: blood, either unsorted or a sorted T cell fraction (not recorded which). The clonotype originates from a female donor with ankylosing spondylitis or in good health (not recorded which). Here the CDR3 reads CASSEDRVNEQFF. CDR3 nucleotides: TGTGCCAGCAGTGAAGACAGGGTAAATGAGCAGTTCTTC.